This TCR beta chain was documented in a study of blood T cell repertoires in COVID-19. At the level of the study: The samples span acute and convalescent COVID-19 from the United States, Italy and Spain.

In the study's own analysis: From reference gene primer amplification, estimates of nucleated cell counts were derived. The method was immunoSEQ multiplex PCR; TCRdb's version includes in-frame clones alone and lacks a portion of them. V, J and clone size were drawn from that table, and D and trimming were deduced from the DNA. The sample lists 75,000 to 85,000 clones, about 88% occurring once. This CDR3 has 15 residues. Trimming removed 4 bases from V and 5 bases from J, with 13 bases in between. CDR1 and CDR2 from the germline V gene are KGHDR and SFDVKD. Patients in Seattle were enrolled during active infection, then followed longitudinally.

What was sequenced was peripheral blood. The J gene is TRBJ1-4, the V gene TRBV24-1; weak D call: TRBD1 (5 bases). The sequence was collected from a man in his sixties with COVID-19, enrolled during active disease. CDR3 coding DNA: TGTGCCACCAGTGAAGGCGCACAGGTGAATGAAAAACTGTTTTTT. Its protein product is CATSEGAQVNEKLFF.